What follows are 32 T cell receptor beta chains derived from one specimen sequenced in a study of regulatory T cells in long-lasting Graves disease. Assembly of TCR beta libraries relied on iRepertoire HTBI primers together with Arm-PCR of CDR3 regions. TCRdb passed the multiplex PCR reads through MiXCR, listing each CDR3 protein once. The sample yields 700,000 or so distinct CDR3 sequences, 25% to 35% seen once. Time point reported: persistent/refractory GD, antithyroid drugs over 5 years with positive TRAb. Researchers made the TCR library from RNA that was extracted from PBMCs. The sequenced sample was peripheral blood mononuclear cells (PBMCs), obtained when the disease was refractory, from a patient treated with antithyroid drugs. The receptor set was obtained from a female donor with Graves disease.

This clonotype appeared a few times. The rearrangement uses TRBV5-1 and TRBJ1-2; D is perhaps TRBD1 (5 bases). Germline loops: CDR1 SGHRS, CDR2 YFSETQ. The CDR3 runs 14 residues. Trimming took 4 bases from V and 4 from J, leaving 14 bases between them. Written as DNA, the CDR3 is TGCGCCAGCAGCCCGATCGGGGACGGCTATGGCTACACCTTC. It yields the protein CASSPIGDGYGYTF. Together with reference TRBV5-1 and TRBJ1-2, the CDR3 gives the full variable domain: KAGVTQTPRYLIKTRGQQVTLSCSPISGHRSVSWYQQTPGQGLQFLFEYFSETQRNKGNFPGRFSGRQFSNSRSEMNVSTLELGDSALYLCASSPIGDGYGYTFGSGTRLTVV.

The J gene is TRBJ1-1, the V gene TRBV25-1; TRBD1 agrees at 10 bases. The CDR3 is 13 amino acids. Germline CDR1 and CDR2: MGHDK and SYGVNS. The V gene end was trimmed by 7 bases and the J gene end by 5 bases; junction bases not matched to a gene: 4. Here the CDR3 DNA reads TGTGCCAGCACTTGGACAGGGGGGACTGAAGCTTTCTTT. This gives the protein CASTWTGGTEAFF. Looking up the rest from reference TRBV25-1 and TRBJ1-1 gives the full variable domain: EADIYQTPRYLVIGTGKKITLECSQTMGHDKMYWYQQDPGMELHLIHYSYGVNSTEKGDLSSESTVSRIRTEHFPLTLESARPSHTSQYLCASTWTGGTEAFFGQGTRLTVV.

V gene TRBV28 combines with J gene TRBJ1-3; a possible D gene is TRBD1 (5 bases). The CDR3 is 14 residues long. V was shortened by 5 bases and J by 4 bases, with 12 bases between the two germline ends. Germline V gene sequence: CDR1 MDHEN, CDR2 SYDVKM. CDR3 in amino acids: CASSGGSSGNTIYF. CDR3 nucleotides: TGTGCCAGCAGTGGGGGGTCTTCAGGAAACACCATATATTTT. The entire variable domain, with the rest obtained from reference TRBV28 and TRBJ1-3, is as follows: DVKVTQSSRYLVKRTGEKVFLECVQDMDHENMFWYRQDPGLGLRLIYFSYDVKMKEKGDIPEGYSVSREKKERFSLILESASTNQTSMYLCASSGGSSGNTIYFGEGSWLTVV.

This clonotype was observed a few times. V gene TRBV6-1 combines with J gene TRBJ1-1, with D maybe TRBD1 (6 bases). This CDR3 contains 15 residues. Germline values: CDR1 MNHNS, CDR2 SASEGT. V lost 1 base and J lost 7, with 16 bases in between. The CDR3 is CASSEGQAISREAFF. In nucleotides, the CDR3 is TGTGCCAGCAGTGAAGGACAGGCAATTTCCCGTGAAGCTTTCTTT.

This clonotype was detected many times. This chain links TRBV5-1 with TRBJ1-1, with 7 bases fitting TRBD1. J gave up 0 bases and V 4 bases, and 9 bases lay outside the gene matches. Germline CDR1 reads SGHRS; CDR2 reads YFSETQ. The CDR3 covers 16 residues. CDR3 in DNA: TGCGCCAGCAGCCCTCTAAACAGGGGAATGAACACTGAAGCTTTCTTT. Protein sequence: CASSPLNRGMNTEAFF.

This clonotype has at least ten counts. The J gene is TRBJ2-5, the V gene TRBV12-3 or TRBV12-4; D might be TRBD2 (6 bases). CDR3 size: 15 residues. V lost 7 bases and J 4 bases, leaving 19 bases between the germline ends. The CDR3 region has the DNA TGTGCCAGCACCCCCGCTGGGGGGACTGGAGAGACCCAGTACTTC. It codes for CASTPAGGTGETQYF.

This clonotype occurred a few times. The chain couples TRBV12-3 or TRBV12-4 to TRBJ1-5; a weak D match, TRBD1 (6 bases). Between the trimmed V and J ends, which lost 5 bases and 4 bases, there was a span of 9 bases. This CDR3 contains 13 residues. The CDR3 sequence: CASSVDRNQPQHF. The DNA for the CDR3 is TGTGCCAGCAGTGTTGACAGGAATCAGCCCCAGCATTTT.

In its sample, this clonotype was seen a few times. This sequence joins TRBV6-1 and TRBJ1-6, with 10 positions matching TRBD1. CDR3 size: 17 residues. Germline assignment: CDR1 MNHNS and CDR2 SASEGT. The ends lost 1 base at V and 7 bases at J; junction bases unmatched: 7. CDR3 coding DNA: TGTGCCAGCAGTGAAGTCGAGACAGGGGGCTCGAATTCACCCCTCCACTTT. Translating gives CASSEVETGGSNSPLHF.

This clonotype came up many times. This chain links TRBV28 with TRBJ1-6; D is perhaps TRBD1 (6 bases). Germline V gives CDR1 MDHEN, CDR2 SYDVKM. CDR3 length: 15 amino acids. The V and J ends lost 6 bases and 0 bases respectively, with 9 bases between them. The CDR3 sequence: CASSLGGSYNSPLHF. CDR3 coding DNA: TGTGCCAGCAGCCTAGGGGGCTCCTATAATTCACCCCTCCACTTT.

The V and J genes are TRBV6-2 or TRBV6-3 and TRBJ1-6; D unresolved. Germline assignment: CDR1 MNHEY and CDR2 SVGEGT. V shed 5 bases and J shed 0 bases, with 20 bases lying between them. The CDR3 has 19 residues. The CDR3 loop is CASSDRDASSGSYNSPLHF. In nucleotides, the CDR3 is TGTGCCAGCAGTGATCGTGACGCCAGTTCGGGCTCCTATAATTCACCCCTCCACTTT.

This clonotype has more than one count but fewer than ten. This chain uses TRBV27 with TRBJ2-2, with TRBD2 matching 10 bases. V lost 2 bases to trimming and J lost 6 bases; unmatched junction nucleotides: 3. Germline loops: CDR1 MNHEY, CDR2 SMNVEV (reference sequence). This CDR3 is built from 15 residues. The CDR3 nucleotides are TGTGCCAGCAGTTTACGGCTAGCGGGAGCCGGGGAGCTGTTTTTT. Protein product: CASSLRLAGAGELFF.

The rearrangement links TRBV13 to TRBJ1-5; D is unresolved. CDR1 PRHDT and CDR2 FYEKMQ come from the germline V gene (reference sequence). The V and J ends lost 4 bases and 2 bases respectively, with 6 bases between them. The CDR3 is 13 amino acids. The CDR3 coding sequence is TGTGCCAGCAGCTCCGAGGGCAATCAGCCCCAGCATTTT. Amino acid sequence: CASSSEGNQPQHF.

Many counts were recorded for this clonotype. The chain combines TRBV20-1 with TRBJ1-2, with D possibly matching TRBD1 (5 bases). Germline V gene data show CDR1 as DFQATT and CDR2 as SNEGSKA (reference sequence). Trimming left V 1 base short and J 6 bases short, with 15 bases between. The CDR3 length is 14 residues. This CDR3 is CSARGPGARDGYTF. CDR3 DNA: TGCAGTGCTAGAGGCCCCGGGGCTAGGGATGGCTACACCTTC.

This sequence joins TRBV6-5 and TRBJ1-5, with D unclear. CDR3 length equals 17 residues. V lost 2 bases and J lost 1, with 15 bases in between. Germline V CDR1 and CDR2: MNHEY, SVGAGI. CDR3 coding DNA: TGTGCCAGCAGTTACGATGCGGGGAGTTTAAGCAATCAGCCCCAGCATTTT. Protein product: CASSYDAGSLSNQPQHF.

This clonotype was counted at least ten times. The CDR3 spells CASSFRDRAYEQYF. For the CDR3, the DNA is TGTGCCAGCAGCTTTCGGGACAGGGCCTACGAGCAGTACTTC. The V and J genes are TRBV7-9 and TRBJ2-7, with TRBD1 identical over 9 bases. The CDR3 totals 14 residues. The germline CDR1 and CDR2 sequences are SEHNR and FQNEAQ (reference sequence). V shed 3 bases, J shed 2 bases, and the junction held 2 bases outside the gene matches.

This sequence joins TRBV19 and TRBJ1-2; no clear D gene. Germline V gene sequence: CDR1 LNHDA, CDR2 SQIVND (reference sequence). This CDR3 comprises 13 residues. The V end was cut by 6 bases, the J end by 0 bases, with 8 bases between. CDR3 loop: CASSHMANYGYTF. As DNA, the CDR3 is TGTGCCAGTAGCCACATGGCTAACTATGGCTACACCTTC.

This chain uses TRBV29-1 with TRBJ1-5; D might be TRBD1 (5 bases). There are 12 residues in the CDR3. Germline loops: CDR1 SQVTM, CDR2 ANQGSEA. Trimming took 2 bases from V and 6 from J, leaving 8 bases between them. CDR3 bases: TGCAGCGTTGAACAGGGTGGTCAGCCCCAGCATTTT. The encoded protein is CSVEQGGQPQHF.

In this sample, this clonotype turned up a few times. The CDR3 loop reads CASSQFLGEDGYTF. The CDR3 nucleotides read TGTGCCAGCAGCCAATTTTTGGGGGAAGATGGCTACACCTTC. This chain links TRBV14 with TRBJ1-2; tentatively, D is TRBD1 (5 bases). V was trimmed by 2 bases and J by 6 bases, leaving 13 bases between them. Per germline, CDR1 SGHDN and CDR2 FVKESK. There are 14 residues in the CDR3.

This clonotype was detected many times. The V call is TRBV6-1, the J call TRBJ2-5, with unresolved D. Trimming stripped 0 bases from V and 6 bases from J, with 11 bases between. Germline V gives CDR1 MNHNS, CDR2 SASEGT. This CDR3 has 14 amino acids. CDR3 nucleotides: TGTGCCAGCAGTGAAGCGGTAGGGATCAAGACCCAGTACTTC. Protein: CASSEAVGIKTQYF.

This chain joins TRBV25-1 and TRBJ1-2; D is unresolved. Germline V gene data show CDR1 as MGHDK and CDR2 as SYGVNS. The CDR3 length is 14 residues. Trimming cost V 6 bases and J 1 base, with 12 bases left between them. The CDR3 protein is CASRPSGINYGYTF. For the CDR3, the DNA is TGTGCCAGCAGGCCGTCCGGGATTAACTATGGCTACACCTTC.

This clonotype was counted a few times. The V call is TRBV11-1, the J call TRBJ1-4; perhaps TRBD1 as D (5 bases). From germline, CDR1 is SGHAT and CDR2 FQDESV (reference sequence). V gave up 2 bases and J gave up 8 bases, with 15 bases separating them. The CDR3 is made up of 15 amino acids. The CDR3 is CASSLTVGTWEKLFF. CDR3 sequence (DNA): TGTGCCAGCAGCTTAACCGTCGGGACTTGGGAAAAACTGTTTTTT.

This clonotype was counted a few times. The chain links TRBV12-3 or TRBV12-4 to TRBJ2-2, with D unresolved. This CDR3 spans 14 amino acids. Trimming left V 2 bases short and J 3 bases short, with 7 bases between. The CDR3 loop reads CASSLRADTGELFF. DNA of the CDR3: TGTGCCAGCAGTTTAAGGGCCGACACCGGGGAGCTGTTTTTT.

The CDR3 nucleotides are TGTGCCTGGAGTGAAGACAGCGAAGGAGAGACCCAGTACTTC. It codes for CAWSEDSEGETQYF. This chain uses TRBV30 with TRBJ2-5; the D gene is possibly TRBD1 (5 bases). This CDR3 spans 14 amino acids. Trimming removed 1 base from V and 4 bases from J, with 13 bases in between. The V gene's germline CDR1 is GTSNPN and CDR2 SVGIG (reference sequence).

The chain is built from TRBV12-3 or TRBV12-4 and TRBJ2-3; D ambiguous. The length of the CDR3 is 14 residues. The V gene lost 3 bases and the J gene lost 0 bases, with 7 bases spanning the gap. CDR3 loop: CASSLGTSTDTQYF. CDR3 DNA: TGTGCCAGCAGTTTGGGTACTAGCACAGATACGCAGTATTTT.

This chain uses TRBV2 with TRBJ1-6, with D possibly TRBD1 on 6 matching bases. Deletions cut 3 bases from V and 9 bases from J, with 12 bases between. Germline CDR1 reads SNHLY; CDR2 reads FYNNEI. This CDR3 region has 14 residues. The CDR3 DNA sequence: TGTGCCAGCAGTGACCAGGGGCGCTTTTCACCCCTCCACTTT. This codes for CASSDQGRFSPLHF.

The V gene is TRBV2, the J gene TRBJ1-2, with D unresolved. CDR1 and CDR2 (germline): SNHLY, FYNNEI. V was cut by 6 bases and J by 4 bases, with 6 bases left in between. The CDR3 covers 11 residues. The CDR3 DNA follows: TGTGCCAGCAGACGATCCTATGGCTACACCTTC. As protein: CASRRSYGYTF.

This clonotype was seen at least ten times. This chain connects TRBV2 to TRBJ1-1; 7 bases are a match to TRBD1. CDR1 is SNHLY and CDR2 is FYNNEI in the germline V gene. The V and J ends lost 0 bases and 5 bases, in that order; junction bases with no gene match: 12. The CDR3 loop spans 17 amino acids. The CDR3 protein is CASSEALPGRGRTEAFF. The CDR3 DNA reads as TGTGCCAGCAGTGAAGCCCTACCTGGGAGGGGGCGGACTGAAGCTTTCTTT.

J is TRBJ1-5 and V is TRBV15, with 9 nucleotides matching TRBD1. The CDR3 runs 14 residues. V dropped 9 bases and J dropped 3; count of bases not matched to a gene: 6. CDR1 LNHNV and CDR2 YYDKDF come from the germline V gene (reference sequence). The CDR3 reads CATETGGVNQPQHF. The CDR3 nucleotides are TGTGCCACAGAGACAGGGGGGGTCAATCAGCCCCAGCATTTT.

V and J are TRBV6-2 or TRBV6-3 and TRBJ2-7, with TRBD1 as a possible D gene (6 bases). The CDR3 consists of 15 residues. Per germline, CDR1 MNHEY and CDR2 SVGEGT. V lost 5 bases and J lost 3, with 17 bases in between. CDR3 nucleotides: TGTGCCAGCAGTGAAGTAAGGACAGCGAACTACGAGCAGTACTTC. Its protein product is CASSEVRTANYEQYF.

The chain joins TRBV3-1 to TRBJ1-5; no clear D gene. V was pared by 1 base and J by 1 base, with 8 bases between. The CDR3 runs to 15 residues. The germline V gene encodes CDR1 LGHDT and CDR2 YNNKEL (reference sequence). CDR3 bases: TGTGCCAGCAGCCAAGGGATTCTAAGCAATCAGCCCCAGCATTTT. Protein: CASSQGILSNQPQHF.

There are a few counts of this clonotype. The chain couples TRBV12-3 or TRBV12-4 to TRBJ2-7, with D possibly matching TRBD1 (5 bases). The CDR3 has 15 amino acids. Trimming stripped 2 bases from V and 2 bases from J, with 13 bases between. The CDR3 coding sequence is TGTGCCAGCAGTTTAAGGTCTGGGGCAGCCTACGAGCAGTACTTC. Amino acids: CASSLRSGAAYEQYF.

This clonotype was detected a few times. The chain recombines TRBV20-1 with TRBJ1-6; TRBD1 agrees at 11 bases. Germline assignment: CDR1 DFQATT and CDR2 SNEGSKA (reference sequence). The CDR3 totals 14 residues. The ends lost 6 bases at V and 6 bases at J; junction bases unmatched: 4. This CDR3 is CSAGTGGPNSPLHF. CDR3 nucleotides: TGCAGTGCCGGGACAGGGGGGCCTAATTCACCCCTCCACTTT.